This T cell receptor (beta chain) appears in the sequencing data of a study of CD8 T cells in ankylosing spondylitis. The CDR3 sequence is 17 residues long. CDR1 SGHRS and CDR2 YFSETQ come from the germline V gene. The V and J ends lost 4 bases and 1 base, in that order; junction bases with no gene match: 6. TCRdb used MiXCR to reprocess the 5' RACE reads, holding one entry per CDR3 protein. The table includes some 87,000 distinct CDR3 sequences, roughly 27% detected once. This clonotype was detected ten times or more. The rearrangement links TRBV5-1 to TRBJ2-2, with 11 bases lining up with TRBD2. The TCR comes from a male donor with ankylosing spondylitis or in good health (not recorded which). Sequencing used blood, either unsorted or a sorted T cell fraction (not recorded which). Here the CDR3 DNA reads TGCGCCAGCAGCAATCTAGCGGGAGGTCAGAACACCGGGGAGCTGTTTTTT. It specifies CASSNLAGGQNTGELFF.